The 10 T cell receptor beta chains below come from one sample, sequenced in a study of T cells in Graves' hyperthyroidism and ophthalmopathy. Researchers took RNA transcripts and amplified the TCR beta CDR3 regions from them. An initial round of RT-PCR targeting the TCR CDR3 relied on the HTBI primer set. TCRdb analysed the multiplex PCR reads with MiXCR anew, one entry per CDR3 protein. The sample has hundreds of thousands of distinct CDR3 sequences; less than 25% are singletons. Sequences were obtained from blood. These receptors were taken from a man aged 30 to 39 with Graves' ophthalmopathy.

Many counts were recorded for this clonotype. The rearrangement uses TRBV11-2 and TRBJ2-7; TRBD2 might be the D (6 bases). The CDR3 totals 15 residues. CDR1 and CDR2 from the germline V gene are SGHAT and FQNNGV. Between the trimmed V and J ends, which lost 1 base and 0 bases, there was a span of 10 bases. The DNA for the CDR3 is TGTGCCAGCAGCTTAGGGCGGGGTCTCTCCTACGAGCAGTACTTC. It encodes CASSLGRGLSYEQYF.

The chain links TRBV4-1 to TRBJ1-5; D is unresolved. V lost 0 bases and J 6 bases, leaving 9 bases between the germline ends. Germline assignment: CDR1 MGHRA and CDR2 YSYEKL. This CDR3 has 14 amino acids. This chain's CDR3 is CASSQDFGSQPQHF. The CDR3 DNA follows: TGCGCCAGCAGCCAAGATTTCGGCAGTCAGCCCCAGCATTTT.

The V call is TRBV6-1, the J call TRBJ2-1; 11 bases are a match to TRBD2. Germline CDR1 and CDR2: MNHNS and SASEGT. Trimming at V came to 4 bases and at J to 4 bases, leaving 6 bases not matched to a gene. The CDR3 runs to 16 residues. CDR3 residues: CASSAGTSGGYNEQFF. CDR3 nucleotides: TGTGCCAGCAGTGCGGGGACTAGCGGAGGTTACAATGAGCAGTTCTTC.

This clonotype appeared a few times. The V call is TRBV19, the J call TRBJ1-2; D perhaps matches TRBD1 (5 bases). The germline CDR1 and CDR2 sequences are LNHDA and SQIVND (reference sequence). CDR3 length: 13 residues. V lost 7 bases and J lost 6, with 15 bases in between. CDR3 in DNA: TGTGCCAGTACTAACGCCGGGACTAATGGCTACACCTTC. Amino acids: CASTNAGTNGYTF.

The chain joins TRBV15 to TRBJ2-7, with D possibly called TRBD1 or TRBD2 (5 bases each). The germline V gene encodes CDR1 LNHNV and CDR2 YYDKDF (reference sequence). V gave up 4 bases and J gave up 4 bases, with 14 bases separating them. The CDR3 length is 14 residues. DNA of the CDR3: TGTGCCACCAGCACCCGGGACGGAATATACGAGCAGTACTTC. Translation: CATSTRDGIYEQYF.

V gene TRBV5-1 combines with J gene TRBJ1-3; D not certain. CDR1 and CDR2 from the germline V gene are SGHRS and YFSETQ. Trimming stripped 2 bases from V and 4 bases from J, with 10 bases between. The CDR3 has 14 amino acids. CDR3 residues: CASSLTSTGNTIYF. DNA for the CDR3: TGCGCCAGCAGCTTAACATCAACCGGAAACACCATATATTTT.

This clonotype has a single count. The rearrangement joins TRBV7-3 to TRBJ2-7, with a weak D call TRBD2 (5 bases). The ends were cut back, 2 bases at V and 3 bases at J, with 11 bases in the middle. This CDR3 has 14 residues. Germline CDR1 SGHTA, CDR2 FQGTGA. The CDR3 protein is CASSLGTAGYEQYF. The CDR3 coding sequence is TGTGCCAGCAGCTTAGGCACTGCGGGCTACGAGCAGTACTTC.

The rearrangement uses TRBV7-2 and TRBJ2-3; 7 positions agree with TRBD1. V dropped 5 bases and J dropped 8; count of bases not matched to a gene: 10. The germline CDR1 and CDR2 sequences are SGHTA and FQGNSA. This CDR3 region has 14 residues. The DNA of the CDR3 is TGTGCCAGCAGCACTAGGACAGGAGGCCCTACGCAGTATTTT. It encodes CASSTRTGGPTQYF. Full variable domain (missing parts from reference TRBV7-2 and TRBJ2-3): GAGVSQSPSNKVTEKGKDVELRCDPISGHTALYWYRQSLGQGLEFLIYFQGNSAPDKSGLPSDRFSAERTGGSVSTLTIQRTQQEDSAVYLCASSTRTGGPTQYFGPGTRLTVL.

The chain has TRBV20-1 and TRBJ2-7, with D tentatively TRBD1 (5 bases). The CDR3 runs to 13 residues. The germline V and J ends were trimmed by 6 bases and 0 bases, with 12 bases remaining between them. Germline V gene data show CDR1 as DFQATT and CDR2 as SNEGSKA (reference sequence). CDR3 residues: CSATPGISYEQYF. For the CDR3, the DNA is TGCAGTGCGACCCCAGGGATCTCCTACGAGCAGTACTTC.

At least ten counts were recorded for this clonotype. This chain connects TRBV28 to TRBJ1-1; no clear D. Per the germline V gene, CDR1 is MDHEN and CDR2 is SYDVKM. Trimming stripped 6 bases from V and 10 bases from J, with 15 bases between. There are 12 residues in the CDR3. CDR3 amino acids: CASSELVERAFF. The DNA for the CDR3 is TGTGCCAGCAGCGAACTGGTAGAGCGAGCTTTCTTT.